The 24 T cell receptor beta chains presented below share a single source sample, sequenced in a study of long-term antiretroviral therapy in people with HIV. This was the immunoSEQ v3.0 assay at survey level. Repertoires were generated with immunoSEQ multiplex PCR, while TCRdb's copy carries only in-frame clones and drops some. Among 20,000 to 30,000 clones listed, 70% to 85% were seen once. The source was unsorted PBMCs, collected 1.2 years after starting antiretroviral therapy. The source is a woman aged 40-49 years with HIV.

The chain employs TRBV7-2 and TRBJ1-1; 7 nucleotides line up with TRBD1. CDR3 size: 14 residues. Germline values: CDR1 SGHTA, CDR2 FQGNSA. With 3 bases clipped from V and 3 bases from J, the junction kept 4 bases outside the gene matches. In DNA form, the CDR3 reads TGTGCCAGCAGCTTTTACAGGGGCGACACTGAAGCTTTCTTT. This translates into CASSFYRGDTEAFF.

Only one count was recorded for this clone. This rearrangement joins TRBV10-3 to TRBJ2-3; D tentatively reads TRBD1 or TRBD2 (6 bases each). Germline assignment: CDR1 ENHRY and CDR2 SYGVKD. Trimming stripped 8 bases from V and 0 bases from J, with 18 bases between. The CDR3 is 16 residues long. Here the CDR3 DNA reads TGTGCCATCCACCCACACAGGGAGGTTAGCACAGATACGCAGTATTTT. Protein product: CAIHPHREVSTDTQYF.

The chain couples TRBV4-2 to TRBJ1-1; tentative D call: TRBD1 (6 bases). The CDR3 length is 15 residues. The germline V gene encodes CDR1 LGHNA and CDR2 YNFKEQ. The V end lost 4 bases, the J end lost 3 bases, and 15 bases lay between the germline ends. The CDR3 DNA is TGTGCCAGCAGCCTCTCACAGGGTAGGGACACTGAAGCTTTCTTT. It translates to CASSLSQGRDTEAFF.

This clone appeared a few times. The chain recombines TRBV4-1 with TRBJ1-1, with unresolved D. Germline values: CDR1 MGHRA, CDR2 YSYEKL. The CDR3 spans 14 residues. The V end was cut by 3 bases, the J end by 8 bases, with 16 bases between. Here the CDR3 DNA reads TGCGCCAGCAGCCAGAGGGTCTTTCCAGGCGAAGCTTTCTTT. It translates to CASSQRVFPGEAFF.

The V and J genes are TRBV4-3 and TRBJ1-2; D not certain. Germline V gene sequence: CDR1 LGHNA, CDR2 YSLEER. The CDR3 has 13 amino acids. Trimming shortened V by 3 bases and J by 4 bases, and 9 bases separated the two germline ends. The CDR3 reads CASSHESSYGYTF. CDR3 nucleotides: TGCGCCAGCAGCCATGAGTCCTCCTATGGCTACACCTTC.

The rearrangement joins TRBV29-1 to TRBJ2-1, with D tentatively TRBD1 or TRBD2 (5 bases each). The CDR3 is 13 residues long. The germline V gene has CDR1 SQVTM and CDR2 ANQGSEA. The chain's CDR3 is CTAGTISHNEQFF. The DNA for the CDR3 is TGCACTGCAGGGACCATCAGCCACAATGAGCAGTTCTTC.

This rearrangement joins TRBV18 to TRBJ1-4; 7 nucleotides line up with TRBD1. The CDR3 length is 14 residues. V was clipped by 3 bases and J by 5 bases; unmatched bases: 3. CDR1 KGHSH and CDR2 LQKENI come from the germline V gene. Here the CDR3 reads CASSPTRGNEKLFF. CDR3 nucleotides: TGTGCCAGCTCACCTACCAGGGGGAATGAAAAACTGTTTTTT.

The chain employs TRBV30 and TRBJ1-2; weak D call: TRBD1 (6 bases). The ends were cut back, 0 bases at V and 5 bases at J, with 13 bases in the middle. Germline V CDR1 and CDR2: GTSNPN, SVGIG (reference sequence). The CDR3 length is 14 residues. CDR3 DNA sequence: TGTGCCTGGAGTGTCCGTAGAGGGACATATGGCTACACCTTC. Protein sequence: CAWSVRRGTYGYTF.

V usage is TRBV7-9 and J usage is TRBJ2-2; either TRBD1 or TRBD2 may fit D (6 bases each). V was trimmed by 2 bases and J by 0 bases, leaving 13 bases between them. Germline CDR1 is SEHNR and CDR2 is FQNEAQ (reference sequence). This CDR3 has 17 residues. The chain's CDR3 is CASSLSWGASNTGELFF. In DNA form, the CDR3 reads TGTGCCAGCAGCTTAAGTTGGGGGGCTTCGAACACCGGGGAGCTGTTTTTT.

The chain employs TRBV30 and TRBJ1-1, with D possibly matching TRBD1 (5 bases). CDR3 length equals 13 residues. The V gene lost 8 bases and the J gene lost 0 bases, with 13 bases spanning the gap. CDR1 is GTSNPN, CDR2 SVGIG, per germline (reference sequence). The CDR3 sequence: CAGAGNLNTEAFF. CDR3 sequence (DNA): TGTGCCGGTGCAGGGAACCTGAACACTGAAGCTTTCTTT.

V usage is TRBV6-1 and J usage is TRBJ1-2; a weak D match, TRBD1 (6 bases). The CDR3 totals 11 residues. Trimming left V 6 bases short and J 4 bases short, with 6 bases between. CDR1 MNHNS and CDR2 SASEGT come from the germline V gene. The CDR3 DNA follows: TGTGCCAGCAGGGACAGCTATGGCTACACCTTC. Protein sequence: CASRDSYGYTF.

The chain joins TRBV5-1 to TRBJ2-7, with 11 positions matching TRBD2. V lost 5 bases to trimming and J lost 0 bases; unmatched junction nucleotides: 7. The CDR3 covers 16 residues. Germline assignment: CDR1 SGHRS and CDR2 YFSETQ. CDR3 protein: CASSRGGLAGSYEQYF. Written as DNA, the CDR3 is TGCGCCAGCAGTCGGGGAGGACTAGCGGGCTCCTACGAGCAGTACTTC.

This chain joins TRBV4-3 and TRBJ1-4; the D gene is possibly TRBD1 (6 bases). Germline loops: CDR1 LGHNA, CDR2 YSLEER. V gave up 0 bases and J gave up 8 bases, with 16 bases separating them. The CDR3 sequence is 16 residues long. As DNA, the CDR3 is TGCGCCAGCAGCCAAGATCTGGGGGCTCGAGGAGAAAAACTGTTTTTT. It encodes CASSQDLGARGEKLFF.

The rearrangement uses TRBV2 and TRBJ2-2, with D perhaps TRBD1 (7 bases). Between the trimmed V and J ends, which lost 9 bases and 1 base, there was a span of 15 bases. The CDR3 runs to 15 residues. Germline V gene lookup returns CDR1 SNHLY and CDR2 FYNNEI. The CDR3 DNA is TGTGCCAGTTCTAGGGGGCGGGGGAACACCGGGGAGCTGTTTTTT. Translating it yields CASSRGRGNTGELFF.

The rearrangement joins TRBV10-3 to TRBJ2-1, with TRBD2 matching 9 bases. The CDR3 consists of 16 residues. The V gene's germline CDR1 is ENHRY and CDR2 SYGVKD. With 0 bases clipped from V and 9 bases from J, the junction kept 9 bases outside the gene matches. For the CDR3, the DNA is TGTGCCATCAGTGAGTCGAGGGTAGCGGGAGATGGTGAGCAGTTCTTC. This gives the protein CAISESRVAGDGEQFF.

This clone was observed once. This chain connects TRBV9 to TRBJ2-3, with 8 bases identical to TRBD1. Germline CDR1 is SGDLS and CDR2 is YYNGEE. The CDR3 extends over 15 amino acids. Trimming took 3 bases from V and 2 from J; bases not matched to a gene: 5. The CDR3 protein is CASSAGQGITDTQYF. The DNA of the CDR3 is TGTGCCAGCAGCGCCGGACAGGGAATCACAGATACGCAGTATTTT. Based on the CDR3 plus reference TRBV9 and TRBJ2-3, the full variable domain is DSGVTQTPKHLITATGQRVTLRCSPRSGDLSVYWYQQSLDQGLQFLIQYYNGEERAKGNILERFSAQQFPDLHSELNLSSLELGDSALYFCASSAGQGITDTQYFGPGTRLTVL.

CDR3 region: CASRDGQAVNQPQHF. CDR3 coding DNA: TGTGCCAGCAGGGATGGACAGGCGGTCAATCAGCCCCAGCATTTT. This chain links TRBV6-1 with TRBJ1-5; 7 nucleotides line up with TRBD1. CDR1 and CDR2 (germline): MNHNS, SASEGT. The CDR3 runs 15 residues. The trim removed 6 bases at V and 3 bases at J, leaving 8 bases unmatched.

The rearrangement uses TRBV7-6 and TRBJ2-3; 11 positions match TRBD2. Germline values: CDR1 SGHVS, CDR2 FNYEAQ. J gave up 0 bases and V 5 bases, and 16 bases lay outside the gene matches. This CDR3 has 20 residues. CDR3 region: CASSTELAGGSSISTDTQYF. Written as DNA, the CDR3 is TGTGCCAGCAGCACAGAGCTAGCGGGGGGATCTTCTATAAGCACAGATACGCAGTATTTT.

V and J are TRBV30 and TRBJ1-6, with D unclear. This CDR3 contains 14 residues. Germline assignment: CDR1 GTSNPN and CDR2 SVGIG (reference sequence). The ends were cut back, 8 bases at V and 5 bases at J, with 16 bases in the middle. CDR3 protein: CALKGGLNNSPLHF. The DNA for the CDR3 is TGTGCCCTAAAAGGTGGCCTCAATAATTCACCCCTCCACTTT.

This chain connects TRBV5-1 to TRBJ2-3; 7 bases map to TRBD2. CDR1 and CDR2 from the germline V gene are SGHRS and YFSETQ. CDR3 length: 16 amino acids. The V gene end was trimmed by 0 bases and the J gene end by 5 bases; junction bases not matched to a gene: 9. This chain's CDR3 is CASSLGGTTSIDTQYF. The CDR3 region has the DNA TGCGCCAGCAGCTTGGGAGGGACTACCTCGATAGATACGCAGTATTTT. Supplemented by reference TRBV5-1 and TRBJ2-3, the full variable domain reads KAGVTQTPRYLIKTRGQQVTLSCSPISGHRSVSWYQQTPGQGLQFLFEYFSETQRNKGNFPGRFSGRQFSNSRSEMNVSTLELGDSALYLCASSLGGTTSIDTQYFGPGTRLTVL.

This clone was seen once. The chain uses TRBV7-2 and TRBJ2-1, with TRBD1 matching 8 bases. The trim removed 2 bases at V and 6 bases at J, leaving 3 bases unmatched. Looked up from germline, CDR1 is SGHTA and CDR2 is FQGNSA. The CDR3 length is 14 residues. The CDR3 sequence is CASSLQQGGNEQFF. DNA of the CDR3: TGTGCCAGCAGCTTACAACAGGGGGGCAATGAGCAGTTCTTC.

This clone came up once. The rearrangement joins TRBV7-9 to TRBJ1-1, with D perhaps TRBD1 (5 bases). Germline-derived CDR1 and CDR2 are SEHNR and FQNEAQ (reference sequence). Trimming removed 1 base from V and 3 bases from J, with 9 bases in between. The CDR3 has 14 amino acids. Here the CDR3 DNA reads TGTGCCAGCAGCTTAGTTGGGGCGGACACTGAAGCTTTCTTT. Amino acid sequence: CASSLVGADTEAFF.

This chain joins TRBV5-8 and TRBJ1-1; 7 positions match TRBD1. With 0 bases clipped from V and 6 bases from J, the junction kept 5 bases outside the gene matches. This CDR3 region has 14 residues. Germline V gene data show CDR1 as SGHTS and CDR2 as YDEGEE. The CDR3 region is CASSLGQGWAEAFF. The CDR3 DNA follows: TGTGCCAGCAGCTTGGGACAGGGATGGGCTGAAGCTTTCTTT.

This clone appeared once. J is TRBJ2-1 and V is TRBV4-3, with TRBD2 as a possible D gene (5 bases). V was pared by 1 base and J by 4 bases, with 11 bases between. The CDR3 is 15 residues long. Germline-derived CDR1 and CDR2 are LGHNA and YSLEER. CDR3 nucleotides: TGCGCCAGCAGCCAAGTATCGGGATGGTACAATGAGCAGTTCTTC. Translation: CASSQVSGWYNEQFF.